This T cell receptor beta chain appears in the sequencing data of a study of vaccination effects on CD4 cells after COVID-19. Study results and limitations: Few convalescent patients were included, and no early post-infection timepoints were sampled.

Clones were sequenced by immunoSEQ multiplex PCR, and TCRdb holds only the in-frame ones, with some missing. This table has about 32,000 clones, 72% appearing once. The CDR3 runs 15 residues. V was cut by 4 bases and J by 2 bases, with 15 bases left in between. CDR1 SGHNT and CDR2 YYREEE come from the germline V gene (reference sequence). In the ViraFEST assay, antigen-specific CD4+ clonotypes were identified by expansion after peptide-pool stimulation. Having been cultured for 10 days, the cells underwent CD4+ T cell isolation. Subjects were given two BNT162b2 or mRNA-1273 vaccine doses. They grew 1.8 million or so PBMC in each well, adding approximately 10 IU/ml IL-2 and 10 ug/ml peptides. Regarding this clone: The antigen remains unidentified.

The gene calls are TRBV5-4 and TRBJ2-5; TRBD1 is a possible D gene (5 bases). This clonotype was obtained from a human donor who received a COVID-19 vaccine. The specimen was CD4+ T cells from PBMCs cultured with HCoV-229E spike peptides, collected after COVID-19 vaccination. CDR3 residues: CASSEDQGRQETQYF. The CDR3, as DNA: TGTGCCAGCAGCGAAGACCAGGGTCGGCAAGAGACCCAGTACTTC.